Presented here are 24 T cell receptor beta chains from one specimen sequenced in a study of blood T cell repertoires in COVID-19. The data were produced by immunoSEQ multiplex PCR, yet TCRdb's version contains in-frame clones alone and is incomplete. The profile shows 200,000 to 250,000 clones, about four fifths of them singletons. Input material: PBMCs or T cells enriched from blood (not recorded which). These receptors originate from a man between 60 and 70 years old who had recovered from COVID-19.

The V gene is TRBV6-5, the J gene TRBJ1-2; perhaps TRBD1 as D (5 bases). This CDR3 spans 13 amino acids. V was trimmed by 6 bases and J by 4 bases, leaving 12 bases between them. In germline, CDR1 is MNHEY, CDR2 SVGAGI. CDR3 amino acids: CASRDQGFYGYTF. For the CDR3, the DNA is TGTGCCAGCAGAGATCAGGGCTTCTATGGCTACACCTTC.

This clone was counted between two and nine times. The CDR3 nucleotides read TGTGCCAGCAGCCCTAGCGGGGGCTACACAGATACGCAGTATTTT. It specifies CASSPSGGYTDTQYF. The chain uses TRBV7-3 and TRBJ2-3; 10 nucleotides line up with TRBD2. The CDR3 length is 15 residues. Trimming removed 5 bases from V and 2 bases from J; junction bases left unmatched: 4. Germline CDR1 reads SGHTA; CDR2 reads FQGTGA. The whole variable domain, remainder taken from reference TRBV7-3 and TRBJ2-3, is GAGVSQTPSNKVTEKGKYVELRCDPISGHTALYWYRQSLGQGPEFLIYFQGTGAADDSGLPNDRFFAVRPEGSVSTLKIQRTERGDSAVYLCASSPSGGYTDTQYFGPGTRLTVL.

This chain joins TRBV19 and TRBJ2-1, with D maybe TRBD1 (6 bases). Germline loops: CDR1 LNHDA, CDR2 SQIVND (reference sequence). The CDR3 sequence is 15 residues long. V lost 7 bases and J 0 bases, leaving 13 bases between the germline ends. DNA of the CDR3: TGTGCCAGTACCCTCCGGGACACCTCCTACAATGAGCAGTTCTTC. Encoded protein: CASTLRDTSYNEQFF.

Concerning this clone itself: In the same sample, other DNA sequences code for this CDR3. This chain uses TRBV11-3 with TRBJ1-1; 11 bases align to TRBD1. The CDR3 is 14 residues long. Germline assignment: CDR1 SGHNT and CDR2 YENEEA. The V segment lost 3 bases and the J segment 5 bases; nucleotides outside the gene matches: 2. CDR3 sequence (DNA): TGTGCCAGCAGCTTGGGACAGGGGGGGACTGAAGCTTTCTTT. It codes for CASSLGQGGTEAFF.

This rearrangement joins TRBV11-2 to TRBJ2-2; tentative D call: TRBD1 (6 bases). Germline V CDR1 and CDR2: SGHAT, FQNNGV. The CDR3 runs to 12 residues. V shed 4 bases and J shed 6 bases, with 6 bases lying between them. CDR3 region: CASSWTAGELFF. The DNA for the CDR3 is TGTGCCAGCAGCTGGACAGCCGGGGAGCTGTTTTTT.

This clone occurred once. CDR3 DNA sequence: TGTGCCAGCAGCTTAGAAGCCCAGGGGGACACTGAAGCTTTCTTT. Its translation is CASSLEAQGDTEAFF. The V and J genes are TRBV7-2 and TRBJ1-1; 7 bases match TRBD1. Per the germline V gene, CDR1 is SGHTA and CDR2 is FQGNSA. After removal of 1 base from V and 3 bases from J, the junction contained 5 bases not matched to a gene. CDR3 size: 15 residues. The variable domain in full, completed from reference TRBV7-2 and TRBJ1-1, reads GAGVSQSPSNKVTEKGKDVELRCDPISGHTALYWYRQSLGQGLEFLIYFQGNSAPDKSGLPSDRFSAERTGGSVSTLTIQRTQQEDSAVYLCASSLEAQGDTEAFFGQGTRLTVV.

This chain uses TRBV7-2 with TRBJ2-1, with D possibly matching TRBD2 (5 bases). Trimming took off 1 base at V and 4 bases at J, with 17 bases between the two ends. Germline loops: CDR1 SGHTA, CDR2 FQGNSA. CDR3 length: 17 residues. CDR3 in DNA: TGTGCCAGCAGCTTAGGGGTGGCGGGCGGTCTATACAATGAGCAGTTCTTC. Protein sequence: CASSLGVAGGLYNEQFF.

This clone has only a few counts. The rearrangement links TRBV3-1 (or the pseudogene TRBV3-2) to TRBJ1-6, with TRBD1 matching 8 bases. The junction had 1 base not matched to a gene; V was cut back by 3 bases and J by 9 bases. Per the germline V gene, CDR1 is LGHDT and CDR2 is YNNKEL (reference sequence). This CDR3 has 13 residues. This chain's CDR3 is CASSQGQASPLHF. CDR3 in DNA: TGTGCCAGCAGCCAGGGACAGGCTTCACCCCTCCACTTT.

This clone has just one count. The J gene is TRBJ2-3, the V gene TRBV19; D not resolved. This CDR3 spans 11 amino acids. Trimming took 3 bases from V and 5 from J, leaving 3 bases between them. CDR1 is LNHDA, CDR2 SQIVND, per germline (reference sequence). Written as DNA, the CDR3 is TGTGCCAGTAGTATCCAAGATACGCAGTATTTT. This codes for CASSIQDTQYF. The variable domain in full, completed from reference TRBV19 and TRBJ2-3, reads DGGITQSPKYLFRKEGQNVTLSCEQNLNHDAMYWYRQDPGQGLRLIYYSQIVNDFQKGDIAEGYSVSREKKESFPLTVTSAQKNPTAFYLCASSIQDTQYFGPGTRLTVL.

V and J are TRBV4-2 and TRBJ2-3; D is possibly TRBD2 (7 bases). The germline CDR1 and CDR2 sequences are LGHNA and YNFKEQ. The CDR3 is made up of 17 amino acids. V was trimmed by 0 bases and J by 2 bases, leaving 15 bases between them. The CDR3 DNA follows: TGTGCCAGCAGCCAAGAGTTTGGGGGGGGCTTCACAGATACGCAGTATTTT. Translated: CASSQEFGGGFTDTQYF.

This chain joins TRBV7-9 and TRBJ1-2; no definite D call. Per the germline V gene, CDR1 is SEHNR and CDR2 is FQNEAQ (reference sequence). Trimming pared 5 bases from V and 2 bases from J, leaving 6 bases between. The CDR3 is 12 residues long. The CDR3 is CASSEENYGYTF. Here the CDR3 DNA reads TGTGCCAGCAGCGAGGAAAACTATGGCTACACCTTC.

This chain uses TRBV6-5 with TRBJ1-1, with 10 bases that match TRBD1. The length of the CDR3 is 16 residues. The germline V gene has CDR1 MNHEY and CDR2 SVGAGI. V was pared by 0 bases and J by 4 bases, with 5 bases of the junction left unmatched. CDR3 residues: CASSYSRDRGGTEAFF. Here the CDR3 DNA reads TGTGCCAGCAGTTACTCCAGGGACAGGGGTGGCACTGAAGCTTTCTTT.

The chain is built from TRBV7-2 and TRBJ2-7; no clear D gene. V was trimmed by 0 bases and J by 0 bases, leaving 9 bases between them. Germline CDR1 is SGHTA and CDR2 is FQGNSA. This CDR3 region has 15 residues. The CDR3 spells CASSLAGGPSYEQYF. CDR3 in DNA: TGTGCCAGCAGCTTAGCGGGTGGGCCCTCCTACGAGCAGTACTTC.

The DNA of the CDR3 is TGTGCCAGCCAGGGGAGCGGGGAGCTGTTTTTT. This gives the protein CASQGSGELFF. The rearrangement links TRBV27 to TRBJ2-2; D possibly corresponds to TRBD1 (6 bases). Trimming pared 8 bases from V and 7 bases from J, leaving 8 bases between. This CDR3 is 11 amino acids long. Germline V gene sequence: CDR1 MNHEY, CDR2 SMNVEV (reference sequence).

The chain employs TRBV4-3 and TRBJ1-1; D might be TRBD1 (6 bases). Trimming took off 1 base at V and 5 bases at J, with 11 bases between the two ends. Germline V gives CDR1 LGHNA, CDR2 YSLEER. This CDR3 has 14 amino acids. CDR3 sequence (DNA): TGCGCCAGCAGCCAAGGAGACAGGCGAACTGAAGCTTTCTTT. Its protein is CASSQGDRRTEAFF.

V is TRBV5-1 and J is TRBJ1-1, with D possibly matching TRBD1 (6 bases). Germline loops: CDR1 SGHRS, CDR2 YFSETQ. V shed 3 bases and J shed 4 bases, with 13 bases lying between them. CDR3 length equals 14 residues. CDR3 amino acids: CASSSLVGGTEAFF. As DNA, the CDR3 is TGCGCCAGCAGCTCGTTGGTAGGGGGCACTGAAGCTTTCTTT. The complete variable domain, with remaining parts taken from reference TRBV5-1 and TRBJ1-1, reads KAGVTQTPRYLIKTRGQQVTLSCSPISGHRSVSWYQQTPGQGLQFLFEYFSETQRNKGNFPGRFSGRQFSNSRSEMNVSTLELGDSALYLCASSSLVGGTEAFFGQGTRLTVV.

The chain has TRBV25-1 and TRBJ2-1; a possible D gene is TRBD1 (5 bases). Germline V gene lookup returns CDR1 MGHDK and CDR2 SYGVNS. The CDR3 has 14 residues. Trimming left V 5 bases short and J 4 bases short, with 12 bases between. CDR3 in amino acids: CASSPQGSYNEQFF. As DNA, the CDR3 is TGTGCCAGCAGTCCCCAGGGATCTTACAATGAGCAGTTCTTC.

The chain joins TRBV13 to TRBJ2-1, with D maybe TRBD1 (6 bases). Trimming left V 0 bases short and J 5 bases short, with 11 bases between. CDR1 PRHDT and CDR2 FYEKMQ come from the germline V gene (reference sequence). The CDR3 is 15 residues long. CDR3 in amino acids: CASSLGQGLNNEQFF. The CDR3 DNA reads TGTGCCAGCAGCTTAGGTCAGGGGCTGAACAATGAGCAGTTCTTC.

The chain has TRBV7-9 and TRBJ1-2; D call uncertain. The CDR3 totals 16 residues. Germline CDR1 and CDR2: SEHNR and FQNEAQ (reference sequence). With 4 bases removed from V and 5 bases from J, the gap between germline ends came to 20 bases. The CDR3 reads CASSSSQTGSSYGYTF. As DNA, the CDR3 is TGTGCCAGCAGCTCCTCCCAGACCGGGTCCTCGTATGGCTACACCTTC. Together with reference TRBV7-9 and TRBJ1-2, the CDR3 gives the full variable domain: DTGVSQNPRHKITKRGQNVTFRCDPISEHNRLYWYRQTLGQGPEFLTYFQNEAQLEKSRLLSDRFSAERPKGSFSTLEIQRTEQGDSAMYLCASSSSQTGSSYGYTFGSGTRLTVV.

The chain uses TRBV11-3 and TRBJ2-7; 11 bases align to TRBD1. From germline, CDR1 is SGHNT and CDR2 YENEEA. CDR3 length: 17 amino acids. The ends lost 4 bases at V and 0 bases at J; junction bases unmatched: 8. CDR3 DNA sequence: TGTGCCAGCAGCTCTCGGACAGGGGGCGATAGCTCCTACGAGCAGTACTTC. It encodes CASSSRTGGDSSYEQYF.

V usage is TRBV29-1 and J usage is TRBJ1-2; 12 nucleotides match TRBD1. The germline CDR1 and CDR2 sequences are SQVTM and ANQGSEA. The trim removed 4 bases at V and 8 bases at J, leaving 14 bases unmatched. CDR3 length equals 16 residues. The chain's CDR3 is CSVGTGTGGDSLGYTF. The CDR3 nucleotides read TGCAGCGTTGGAACCGGGACAGGGGGCGATAGTTTGGGCTACACCTTC.

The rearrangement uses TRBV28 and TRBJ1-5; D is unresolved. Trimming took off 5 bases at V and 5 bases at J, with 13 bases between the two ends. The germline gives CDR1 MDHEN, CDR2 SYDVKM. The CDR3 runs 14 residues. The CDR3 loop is CASSIPGGYQPQHF. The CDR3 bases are TGTGCCAGCAGTATCCCGGGAGGCTATCAGCCCCAGCATTTT.

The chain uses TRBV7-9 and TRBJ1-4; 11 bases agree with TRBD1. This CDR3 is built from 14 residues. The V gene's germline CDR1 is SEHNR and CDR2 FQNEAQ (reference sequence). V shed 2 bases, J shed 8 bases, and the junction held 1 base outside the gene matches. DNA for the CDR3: TGTGCCAGCAGCTTATGGACAGGGGGCGAAAAACTGTTTTTT. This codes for CASSLWTGGEKLFF.

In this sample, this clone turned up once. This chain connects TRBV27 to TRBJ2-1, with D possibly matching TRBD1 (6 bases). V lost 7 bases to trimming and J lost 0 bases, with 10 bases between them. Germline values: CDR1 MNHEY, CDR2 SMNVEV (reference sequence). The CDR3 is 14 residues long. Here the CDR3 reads CASTWDTSYNEQFF. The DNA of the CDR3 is TGTGCCAGCACCTGGGACACCTCCTACAATGAGCAGTTCTTC.